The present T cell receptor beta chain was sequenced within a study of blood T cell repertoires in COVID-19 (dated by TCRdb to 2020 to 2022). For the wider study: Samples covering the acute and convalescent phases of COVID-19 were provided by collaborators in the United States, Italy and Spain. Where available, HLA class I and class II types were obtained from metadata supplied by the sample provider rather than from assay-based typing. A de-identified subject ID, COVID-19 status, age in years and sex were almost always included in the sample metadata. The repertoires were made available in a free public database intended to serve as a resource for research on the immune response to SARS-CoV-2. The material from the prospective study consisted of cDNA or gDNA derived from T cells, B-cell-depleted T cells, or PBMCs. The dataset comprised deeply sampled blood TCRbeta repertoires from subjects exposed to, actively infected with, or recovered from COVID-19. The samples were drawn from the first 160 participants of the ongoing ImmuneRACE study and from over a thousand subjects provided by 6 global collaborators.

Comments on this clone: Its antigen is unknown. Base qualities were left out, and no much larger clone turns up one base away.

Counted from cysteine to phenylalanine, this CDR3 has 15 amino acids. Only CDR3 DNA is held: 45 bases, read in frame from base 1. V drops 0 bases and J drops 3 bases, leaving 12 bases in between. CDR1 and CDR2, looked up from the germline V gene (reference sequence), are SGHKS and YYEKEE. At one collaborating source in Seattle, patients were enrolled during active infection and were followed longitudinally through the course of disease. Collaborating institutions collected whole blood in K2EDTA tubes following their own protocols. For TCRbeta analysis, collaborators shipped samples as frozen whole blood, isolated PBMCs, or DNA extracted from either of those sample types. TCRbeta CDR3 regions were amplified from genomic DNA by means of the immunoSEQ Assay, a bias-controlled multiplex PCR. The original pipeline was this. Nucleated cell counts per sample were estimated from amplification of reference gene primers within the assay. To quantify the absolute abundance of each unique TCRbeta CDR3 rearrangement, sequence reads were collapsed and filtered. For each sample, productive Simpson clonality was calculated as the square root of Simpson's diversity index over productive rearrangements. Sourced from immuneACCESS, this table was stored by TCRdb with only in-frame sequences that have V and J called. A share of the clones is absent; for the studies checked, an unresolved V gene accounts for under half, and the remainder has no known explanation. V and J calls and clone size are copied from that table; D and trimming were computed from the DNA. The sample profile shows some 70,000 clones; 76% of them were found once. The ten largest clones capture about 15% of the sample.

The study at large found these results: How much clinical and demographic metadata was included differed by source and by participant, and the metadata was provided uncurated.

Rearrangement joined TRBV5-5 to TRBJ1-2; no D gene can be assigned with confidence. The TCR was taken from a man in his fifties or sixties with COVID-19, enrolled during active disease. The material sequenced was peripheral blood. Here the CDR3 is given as CASSLDTALYYGYTF. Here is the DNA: TGTGCCAGCAGCTTGGATACAGCCCTCTACTATGGCTACACCTTC.